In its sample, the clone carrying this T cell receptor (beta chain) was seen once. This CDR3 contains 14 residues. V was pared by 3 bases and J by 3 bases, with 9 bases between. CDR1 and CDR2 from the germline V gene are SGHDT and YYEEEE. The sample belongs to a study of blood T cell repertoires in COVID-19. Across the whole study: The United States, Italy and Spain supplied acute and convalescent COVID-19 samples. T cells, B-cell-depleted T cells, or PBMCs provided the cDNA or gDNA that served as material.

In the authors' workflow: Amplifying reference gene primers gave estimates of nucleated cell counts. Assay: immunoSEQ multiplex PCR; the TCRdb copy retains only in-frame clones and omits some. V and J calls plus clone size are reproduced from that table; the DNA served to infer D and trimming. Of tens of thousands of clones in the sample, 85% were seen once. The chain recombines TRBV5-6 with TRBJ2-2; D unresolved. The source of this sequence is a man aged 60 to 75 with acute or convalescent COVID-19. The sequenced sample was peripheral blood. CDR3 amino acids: CASSYHLDTGELFF. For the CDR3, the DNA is TGTGCCAGCAGCTACCACTTGGACACCGGGGAGCTGTTTTTT.